This T cell receptor (beta chain) was sequenced during a study of cytomegalovirus exposure and HLA in healthy donors. Vbeta (60) and Jbeta (13) primers were used in the PCR. The table came from immunoSEQ multiplex PCR; TCRdb's copy has only in-frame clones and leaves some out. The repertoire has around 150,000 clones, 60% to 80% of them found once; the top ten carry over 11%. The length of the CDR3 is 12 residues. Germline V gene lookup returns CDR1 ENHRY and CDR2 SYGVKD. Germline trimming cut 3 bases from V and 5 bases from J; bases unmatched to any gene: 0. Points on this clone: Its antigen is still unknown.

Study-wide results and caveats: Most TCR sequences showed up rarely, but some public TCRs showed up in many donors. When a later analysis was performed, an Asian-associated ancestry cluster reportedly had fewer N-insertions than the approximately 680-donor mean.

The chain links TRBV10-3 to TRBJ1-2; 7 positions match TRBD1. The sequenced sample consisted of PBMCs. This receptor was obtained from a man aged 50 or older in good health and CMV-seropositive. Here the CDR3 DNA reads TGTGCCATCAGTGAACAGGGGTATGGCTACACCTTC. Translation: CAISEQGYGYTF.